Listed below are T cell receptor beta chains from one sample, sequenced in a study of identical twins. TCRdb reprocessed the 5' RACE reads with MiXCR, giving one entry per CDR3 protein. The sample has about 700,000 distinct CDR3 sequences, approximately 9% seen once. In addition, the sample was reused for a study of yellow fever vaccine responses in identical twins.

The sample comprised PBMCs. These receptors were obtained from a woman aged 18-35 years in good health. Both conserved end residues are part of each CDR3. D genes are given only for firm matches. Only part of the rows carry a size: once, few, many, or a class if the clone is expanded.

v_gene	abundance	d_gene	j_gene	CDR3nt	CDR3aa
TRBV5-1	.	TRBD2	TRBJ2-1	TGCGCCAGCACCCCGGGATTATTAGCGGGAACGAACAATGAGCAGTTCTTC	CASTPGLLAGTNNEQFF
TRBV2	few	.	TRBJ2-7	TGTGCCAGCAGTGACGGGTTTTCCTTGGGGGAGCAGTACTTC	CASSDGFSLGEQYF
TRBV20-1	.	.	TRBJ2-1	TGCAGTGCTAGACCTTTAACCAGCTCCTACAATGAGCAGTTCTTC	CSARPLTSSYNEQFF
TRBV19	.	.	TRBJ2-3	TGTGCCAGTAGTATAGGCACGGTTACAGATACGCAGTATTTT	CASSIGTVTDTQYF
TRBV9	.	.	TRBJ2-5	TGTGCCAGCAGCGGGAGAGGGGCGGGAAGAGGGGAGACCCAGTACTTC	CASSGRGAGRGETQYF
TRBV6-5	.	.	TRBJ2-3	TGTGCCAGCCAAATGGCAGATACGCAGTATTTT	CASQMADTQYF
TRBV11-2	.	.	TRBJ2-5	TGTGCCAGCAGCCCTGGGCAGGTATTGGGAGAGACCCAGTACTTC	CASSPGQVLGETQYF
TRBV12-3/TRBV12-4	.	TRBD2	TRBJ2-3	TGTGCCAGCAGTTTACCGGGACTATTGGGGCAGTATTTT	CASSLPGLLGQYF
TRBV7-3	few	TRBD1	TRBJ2-7	TGTGCCAGCAGCTTACAACCACAGGGGGTGAGCTCCTACGAGCAGTACTTC	CASSLQPQGVSSYEQYF
TRBV19	few	.	TRBJ2-2	TGTGCCAGTAGTACCCTTATAGGGACCGGGGAGCTGTTTTTT	CASSTLIGTGELFF
TRBV11-2	.	.	TRBJ2-3	TGTGCCAGCAGCTCTGAGGCGTTCGGTGAACCAGATACGCAGTATTTT	CASSSEAFGEPDTQYF
TRBV11-2	few	TRBD2	TRBJ2-2	TGTGCCAGCACCGAAGGGCTAGCGGGGAACACCGGGGAGCTGTTTTTT	CASTEGLAGNTGELFF
TRBV5-1	few	.	TRBJ2-5	TGCGCCAGCAGCTTGGAAGGGGCAGGGTTTGGGGAGACCCAGTACTTC	CASSLEGAGFGETQYF
TRBV10-1	many	TRBD2	TRBJ2-1	TGCGCCTCCCAGCCGGGGGGGTCCTACAATGAGCAGTTCTTC	CASQPGGSYNEQFF
TRBV12-3/TRBV12-4	.	.	TRBJ2-5	TGTGCCAGCAGTCAGAGGACGGCACAAGAGACCCAGTACTTC	CASSQRTAQETQYF
TRBV20-1	.	.	TRBJ2-2	TGCAGTGCTAGAGATCCGAGGGAGCTTTCCGGGGAGCTGTTTTTT	CSARDPRELSGELFF
TRBV12-3/TRBV12-4	many	.	TRBJ2-7	TGTGCCAGCAGTTTCTTGCGCAGGGGGAGGGACGAGCAGTACTTC	CASSFLRRGRDEQYF
TRBV3-1	.	TRBD1	TRBJ2-1	TGTGCCAGCAGCCCGCGACTTAGGGACAGAGACAATGAGCAGTTCTTC	CASSPRLRDRDNEQFF
TRBV3-1	many	TRBD1	TRBJ1-2	TGTGCCAGCAGCCAGGGACAGTCCTATGGCTACACCTTC	CASSQGQSYGYTF
TRBV7-9	many	.	TRBJ1-1	TGTGCCAGCAGCAGAACGACAGGCCTGCGTGAAGCTTTCTTT	CASSRTTGLREAFF
TRBV9	few	.	TRBJ2-5	TGTGCCAGCAGCCCAGCGGGGTCAGGGGCCCAGTACTTC	CASSPAGSGAQYF
TRBV6-2/TRBV6-3	many	.	TRBJ2-1	TGTGCCAGCAGTCTTACTAGGGGAGACGGTAGGTCCTACAATGAGCAGTTCTTC	CASSLTRGDGRSYNEQFF
TRBV7-8	.	TRBD2	TRBJ2-1	TGTGCCAGCAGCCCCCAGGGGCTAGCGGGGGTGGGAGAGCAGTTCTTC	CASSPQGLAGVGEQFF
TRBV12-3/TRBV12-4	few	.	TRBJ2-7	TGTGCCAGCAGCATCCCGGGCTCGGGCGACGAGCAGTACTTC	CASSIPGSGDEQYF
TRBV6-2/TRBV6-3	.	.	TRBJ2-7	TGTGCCAGCAGTTTTGGACCGACCTCCTACGAGCAGTACTTC	CASSFGPTSYEQYF
TRBV28	.	.	TRBJ1-3	TGTGCCAGCAGATTCTCCACCTCTCCTGGCTCTGGAAACACCATATATTTT	CASRFSTSPGSGNTIYF
TRBV12-3/TRBV12-4	many	TRBD2	TRBJ2-2	TGTGCCAGCAGAGGACTAGCGGGAATAACCGGGGAGCTGTTTTTT	CASRGLAGITGELFF
TRBV5-6	few	TRBD2	TRBJ2-5	TGTGCCAGCAGCTCCGGGGGGGGCAGCCAAGAGACCCAGTACTTC	CASSSGGGSQETQYF
TRBV7-6	.	.	TRBJ2-5	TGTGCCAGCCAGCTTAGTAGGGGCAGTTCCCAAGAGACCCAGTACTTC	CASQLSRGSSQETQYF
TRBV12-3/TRBV12-4	.	.	TRBJ2-5	TGTGCCAGCAGTTCATTAGCGGCACAACTAGTGGAGACCCAGTACTTC	CASSSLAAQLVETQYF
TRBV18	few	TRBD1	TRBJ2-7	TGTGCCAGCTCATCTCTACCGGGACAGGGGGCTCATGAGCAGTACTTC	CASSSLPGQGAHEQYF
TRBV29-1	few	TRBD2	TRBJ2-1	TGCAGCGTTGGACTAGCGGGAGTTCAGTTCTTC	CSVGLAGVQFF
TRBV3-1	few	TRBD1	TRBJ2-7	TGTGCCAGCAGCCTTTTCTCCGGGACAGGGGGTGGTGAGCAGTACTTC	CASSLFSGTGGGEQYF
TRBV3-1	few	TRBD2	TRBJ2-3	TGTGCCAGCAGCCAACTAGCGGGGGGGCCGTCAGATACGCAGTATTTT	CASSQLAGGPSDTQYF
TRBV7-6	.	TRBD2	TRBJ2-3	TGTGCCAGCAGCTACCTAGCGGAGACAGATACGCAGTATTTT	CASSYLAETDTQYF
TRBV27	many	.	TRBJ2-2	TGTGCCAGCAGTTTATTGGCAGGCGCGAACACCGGGGAGCTGTTTTTT	CASSLLAGANTGELFF
TRBV20-1	.	TRBD1	TRBJ1-1	TGCAGTGCTAGGGTAGGGGGCGTCGCTGAAGCTTTCTTT	CSARVGGVAEAFF
TRBV6-1	many	.	TRBJ1-4	TGTGCCACCAGACAGCAAGCAACTAATGAAAAACTGTTTTTT	CATRQQATNEKLFF
TRBV5-1	few	.	TRBJ1-1	TGCGCCAGCAGCCCGATCCAGGGAGACACTGAAGCTTTCTTT	CASSPIQGDTEAFF
TRBV20-1	few	TRBD2	TRBJ2-3	TGCAGTGCTAGACGGCTAGCGGGGGGCCCCCCCACAGATACGCAGTATTTT	CSARRLAGGPPTDTQYF
TRBV7-9	.	.	TRBJ2-2	TGTGCCAGCAGCTCGGACAGCACAGCACGGGGGGAGCTGTTTTTT	CASSSDSTARGELFF
TRBV3-1	.	.	TRBJ1-1	TGTGCCAGCAGCCAATTACAGAACACTGAAGCTTTCTTT	CASSQLQNTEAFF
TRBV4-2	few	.	TRBJ1-5	TGTGCCAGCAGCCAAGATCCAGGCCTACAGTATCAGCCCCAGCATTTT	CASSQDPGLQYQPQHF
TRBV20-1	once	.	TRBJ2-1	TGCAGTGCTAGAGATGAAGGCTATGAGCAGTTCTTC	CSARDEGYEQFF
TRBV27	many	.	TRBJ2-3	TGTGCCATACCCCCCACAGGGATATTGATCCCAGGTCCCATCGAATTAGATACGCAGTATTTT	CAIPPTGILIPGPIELDTQYF
TRBV28	few	TRBD1	TRBJ1-1	TGTGCCAGCAGTTTATTCGTTACAGGGGGGGCTGAAGCTTTCTTT	CASSLFVTGGAEAFF
TRBV7-9	many	.	TRBJ2-3	TGTGCCAGCCGCGGGGCTCGGACGTCAACAGATACGCAGTATTTT	CASRGARTSTDTQYF
TRBV7-2	few	.	TRBJ2-7	TGTGCCAGCAGCTTAAAGCTGGGAGACTCCTACGAGCAGTACTTC	CASSLKLGDSYEQYF
TRBV7-2	once	.	TRBJ2-1	TGTGCCAGCAGCTTATCAAGAGAACTAGGGGTCTACAATGAGCAGTTCTTC	CASSLSRELGVYNEQFF
TRBV5-5	.	TRBD1	TRBJ2-7	TGTGCCAGCAACGAGGGACAGGGTCAGTTTTACGAGCAGTACTTC	CASNEGQGQFYEQYF
TRBV20-1	many	.	TRBJ1-1	TGCAGTGCTACTCAGGGAGGGAGCACTGAAGCTTTCTTT	CSATQGGSTEAFF
TRBV6-5	few	.	TRBJ2-1	TGTGCCAGCAGTTATTCGCCATATGAGCAGTTCTTC	CASSYSPYEQFF
TRBV5-1	.	.	TRBJ2-3	TGCGCCAGCAGCTTGGAGGACAACTGGGAGAGGGATACGCAGTATTTT	CASSLEDNWERDTQYF
TRBV3-1	.	TRBD2	TRBJ2-5	TGTGCCAGCACGGGACTAGCGGCCCAAGAGACCCAGTACTTC	CASTGLAAQETQYF
TRBV7-2	few	TRBD2	TRBJ2-2	TGTGCCAGCAGCTTCGAACTCCAGGGACTAGCGGGGCGGGAGCTGTTTTTT	CASSFELQGLAGRELFF
TRBV18	many	.	TRBJ2-7	TGTGCCAGCTCAGCGGGACGGACCTACGAGCAGTACTTC	CASSAGRTYEQYF